This T cell receptor (beta chain) was sequenced in a study of shared clonotypes between healthy human individuals. Clones were sequenced by immunoSEQ multiplex PCR, and TCRdb holds only the in-frame ones, with some missing. The sample includes 650,000 to 800,000 clones, about 91% seen only once; the top ten take about a quarter. In the naive CD8 group, cells lacked CD45RO and were positively selected for CCR7, so terminally differentiated effector memory CD45RA+ cells were left out. The CDR3 loop spans 17 amino acids. Germline CDR1 and CDR2: KGHSH and LQKENI. The V gene end was trimmed by 6 bases and the J gene end by 7 bases; junction bases not matched to a gene: 15.

The V gene is TRBV18, the J gene TRBJ2-1, with 10 bases identical to TRBD2. This clonotype was sampled from a man aged 30-40 years in good health. Specimen: naive CD8+ T cells sorted from blood. The CDR3 DNA reads TGTGCCAGCTCCCTATACAGAGCGGGAGGGCCGGGGAATGAGCAGTTCTTC. Translated: CASSLYRAGGPGNEQFF.